The clone carrying this T cell receptor beta chain was counted ten times or more. The data are from a study of blood T cell repertoires in COVID-19. Libraries were prepared by immunoSEQ multiplex PCR; TCRdb keeps only in-frame clonotypes and omits some of them. Of 250,000 or so clones in the sample, around 80% were seen once. V trimming: 4 bases; J trimming: 5 bases; junction bases outside the gene matches: 8. This CDR3 has 16 residues. The germline V gene has CDR1 MNHNY and CDR2 SVGAGI (reference sequence). J is TRBJ2-5 and V is TRBV6-6; 12 bases are a match to TRBD1. Sequencing used peripheral blood. This TCR derives from a human donor in a cohort sampled during active COVID-19. DNA for the CDR3: TGTGCCAGCAGTTCCCGGGACAGGGGGCTAGAGGAGACCCAGTACTTC. Amino acid sequence: CASSSRDRGLEETQYF.